This TCR beta chain was retrieved from a study of OX40 agonist ivuxolimab in advanced cancers. Points from the study as a whole: There was clonal expansion of CD4+ and CD8+ blood T cells by week 6 at 0.1 to 3.0 mg/kg.

Germline CDR1 is MDHEN and CDR2 is SYDVKM. CDR3 size: 13 residues. This clone was seen only once. The antigen remains undetermined. At one of its ends the junction is not consistent with the germline gene, which may arise from a read error. Some clones are missing from TCRdb's copy, which holds only in-frame ones; the method was immunoSEQ multiplex PCR. Of 20,000 to 25,000 clones listed, about 90% were seen once; the top ten hold 29%. The starting material was CD4+ or CD8+ T cells sorted from blood, obtained in a trial of the OX40 agonist ivuxolimab. This clonotype was obtained from an adult with an advanced solid tumor such as melanoma, head and neck, liver or kidney cancer. The chain employs TRBV28 and TRBJ2-1; the D call may be TRBD1 or TRBD2 (6 bases each). CDR3 amino acids: CASRDPGVRGSVF. The CDR3 region has the DNA TGTGCCAGCAGGGACCCAGGGGTGCGGGGAAGTGTCTTC.